This T cell receptor (beta chain) was observed in a study of tumour-infiltrating T cells in Burkitt lymphoma. Across the whole study: Survival, overall and progression-free, tracked with productive clonality.

From germline, CDR1 is SQVTM and CDR2 ANQGSEA. The J segment lost 2 bases and the V segment lost 5 bases, leaving 8 bases of the junction unmatched. This CDR3 has 16 amino acids. TCRdb's table, derived via immunoSEQ multiplex PCR, lists solely in-frame clones and lacks some. The table shows around 13,000 clones, with 65% to 90% occurring only once. Sequenced input: tumor tissue. The source of this sequence is a human donor with diffuse large B-cell lymphoma. V and J are TRBV29-1 and TRBJ1-3, with 11 nucleotides matching TRBD1. The CDR3 protein is CSVSAGQGVAGNTIYF. The CDR3 DNA reads as TGCAGCGTTTCCGCGGGACAGGGGGTGGCTGGAAACACCATATATTTT.